Sequencing of this T cell receptor beta chain was carried out in a study of OX40 agonist ivuxolimab in advanced cancers. Measured with immunoSEQ multiplex PCR; TCRdb has only the in-frame clones, and not every one. The sample consists of fewer than 60,000 clones, around 87% of them appearing once. The CDR3 runs 15 residues. The germline V gene encodes CDR1 LNHDA and CDR2 SQIVND (reference sequence). V lost 6 bases to trimming and J lost 4 bases; unmatched junction nucleotides: 9. The chain uses TRBV19 and TRBJ2-5; 9 bases map to TRBD1. The sequence came from an adult with an advanced solid tumor such as melanoma, head and neck, liver or kidney cancer. The sequencing here drew on CD4+ or CD8+ T cells sorted from blood, taken in a trial of the OX40 agonist ivuxolimab. CDR3 sequence reads: CASSHRGTGLETQYF. CDR3 nucleotide sequence: TGTGCCAGTAGCCACCGGGGGACAGGGCTAGAGACCCAGTACTTC.